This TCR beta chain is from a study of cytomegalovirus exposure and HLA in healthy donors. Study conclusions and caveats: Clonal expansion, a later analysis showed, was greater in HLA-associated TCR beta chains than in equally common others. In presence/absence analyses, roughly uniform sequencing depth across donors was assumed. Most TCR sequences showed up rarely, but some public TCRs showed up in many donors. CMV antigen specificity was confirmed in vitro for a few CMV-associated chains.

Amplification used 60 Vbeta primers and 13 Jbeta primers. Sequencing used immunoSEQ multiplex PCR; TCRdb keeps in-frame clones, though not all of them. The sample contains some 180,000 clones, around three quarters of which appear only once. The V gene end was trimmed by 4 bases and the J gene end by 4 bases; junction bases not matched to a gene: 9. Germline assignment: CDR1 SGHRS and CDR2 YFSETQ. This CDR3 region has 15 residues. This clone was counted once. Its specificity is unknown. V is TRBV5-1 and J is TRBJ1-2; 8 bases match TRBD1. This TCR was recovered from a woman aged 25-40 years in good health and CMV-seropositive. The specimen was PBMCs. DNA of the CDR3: TGCGCCAGCAGCCCGGGGACAGGTATAGTCTATGGCTACACCTTC. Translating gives CASSPGTGIVYGYTF.